This is a list of T cell receptor beta chains from one sample in a study of blood T cell repertoires in COVID-19. Sequenced by immunoSEQ multiplex PCR; TCRdb stores in-frame clones only, minus some. Of 200,000 to 300,000 clones in the sample, about 91% were seen once. The sequenced sample consisted of peripheral blood. The source of these receptors is a man aged 80 or over with acute or convalescent COVID-19. Each CDR3 is given with its conserved first and last residue. A D gene is named only where the DNA matches it firmly. Rows may omit the clone size; those that give it use once, few, many or a size class.

D gene,clone size,V gene,J gene,CDR3 DNA,CDR3 protein
TRBD1,.,TRBV19,TRBJ2-1,TGTGCCAGTAGCGGACAGGGGGTCAGTAGTAGGAGCTCCTACAATGAGCAGTTCTTC,CASSGQGVSSRSSYNEQFF
TRBD2,.,TRBV19,TRBJ2-1,TGTGCCAGTAGTATAGGCGGGACTAGCGGGATGAATGAGCAGTTCTTC,CASSIGGTSGMNEQFF
TRBD1,.,TRBV15,TRBJ1-1,TGTGCCACCAGCAGAGCAGGGACAGGGAGAGGTACTGAAGCTTTCTTT,CATSRAGTGRGTEAFF
TRBD2,.,TRBV6-5,TRBJ2-1,TGTGCCAGCAGAAGAGCGGGAGGGCCCCACAATGAGCAGTTCTTC,CASRRAGGPHNEQFF
TRBD2,.,TRBV11-1,TRBJ2-7,TGTGCCAGCAGCCCGGGGACTAGCGGCACCTACGAGCAGTACTTC,CASSPGTSGTYEQYF
.,once,TRBV28,TRBJ1-1,TGTGCCACCCACGGGGGGGTCTTGAACACTGAAGCTTTCTTT,CATHGGVLNTEAFF
.,few,TRBV5-1,TRBJ1-1,TGCGCCAGCAGCCCGAGCGGGGAGGGGACTGAAGCTTTCTTT,CASSPSGEGTEAFF
TRBD1,.,TRBV2,TRBJ1-5,TGTGCCAGCGGCCCCCGGACAGGGGGCCATCAGCCCCAGCATTTT,CASGPRTGGHQPQHF
TRBD2,once,TRBV6-6,TRBJ2-3,TGTGCCAGCAGCCTTGGACTAGCTGAGACAGATACGCAGTATTTT,CASSLGLAETDTQYF
TRBD1,.,TRBV9,TRBJ1-1,TGTGCCAGCAGCGAATCCGGGACAGGGAACACTGAAGCTTTCTTT,CASSESGTGNTEAFF
.,.,TRBV28,TRBJ2-7,TGTGCCACCAAATGGAGGACCTACGAGCAGTACTTC,CATKWRTYEQYF
.,.,TRBV6-5,TRBJ2-2,TGTGCCACCCAAGGGGAGGCCGGGGAGCTGTTTTTT,CATQGEAGELFF
TRBD2,.,TRBV7-2,TRBJ2-5,TGTGCCAGCAGCTTAAGGGACCCACGGGGGGCCCAGTACTTC,CASSLRDPRGAQYF
TRBD2,once,TRBV7-2,TRBJ2-1,TGTGCCAGCAGCTTAAACTCCGGACCGCGGGGGGAGCAGTTCTTC,CASSLNSGPRGEQFF
.,once,TRBV13,TRBJ2-7,TGTGCCAGCAGTCTGGGGCAAAGCTCCTACGAGCAGTACTTC,CASSLGQSSYEQYF
.,.,TRBV5-5,TRBJ1-5,TGTGCCAGCAGCTTGGGATGGACAGGCAATCAGCCCCAGCATTTT,CASSLGWTGNQPQHF
TRBD2,.,TRBV5-5,TRBJ2-5,TGTGCCAGCAGCCCGAGGACTAGCGGGGCGTGGACCCAGTACTTC,CASSPRTSGAWTQYF
.,.,TRBV7-2,TRBJ1-5,TGTGCCAGCAGCGTGGATTCAGGATATCAGCCCCAGCATTTT,CASSVDSGYQPQHF
.,.,TRBV7-9,TRBJ2-2,TGTGCCAGCAGCTTTGGGGCGGACACCGGGGAGCTGTTTTTT,CASSFGADTGELFF
TRBD1,.,TRBV3-1/TRBV3-2,TRBJ2-1,TGTGCCAGCAGCCAACAACAGGGGGCGGGCTACAATGAGCAGTTCTTC,CASSQQQGAGYNEQFF
.,.,TRBV7-9,TRBJ2-5,TGTGCCAGCAGCTTAGACAGAGAGACCCAGTACTTC,CASSLDRETQYF
TRBD1,.,TRBV3-1/TRBV3-2,TRBJ1-2,TGTGCCAGCAGCCGCTTTTCGGACAGGAACTATGGCTACACCTTC,CASSRFSDRNYGYTF
.,.,TRBV7-2,TRBJ1-4,TGTGCCAGCAGCGTCGTGGTAGGGGTGGATGAAAAACTGTTTTTT,CASSVVVGVDEKLFF
.,once,TRBV3-1/TRBV3-2,TRBJ1-3,TGTGCCAGCAGCCAACGGACAGTCTCTGGAAACACCATATATTTT,CASSQRTVSGNTIYF
.,.,TRBV5-8,TRBJ2-1,TGTGCCAGCAGCTTGGCCTATCTTGCCCGGGAGATATACAATGAGCAGTTCTTC,CASSLAYLAREIYNEQFF
.,.,TRBV29-1,TRBJ1-4,TGCAGCGTTGGGGGAGGGGAAAAACTGTTTTTT,CSVGGGEKLFF
.,.,TRBV16,TRBJ1-1,TGTGCCAGCAGCCAATCAGGCCAGGGTGAGACTGAAGCTTTCTTT,CASSQSGQGETEAFF
.,.,TRBV27,TRBJ1-2,TGTGCCAGCAAACCACAGGGCTCTAACTATGGCTACACCTTC,CASKPQGSNYGYTF
TRBD1,few,TRBV2,TRBJ2-1,TGTGCCAGCAGAGCCGGGACAGGGGATGAGCAGTTCTTC,CASRAGTGDEQFF
.,.,TRBV12-3/TRBV12-4,TRBJ1-2,TGTGCCAGCAGTTTCCAGCGTAGCTACACCTTC,CASSFQRSYTF
TRBD1,.,TRBV4-1,TRBJ1-2,TGCGCCAGCAGCCACACTGGACAGGGAAAGAATGGCTACACCTTC,CASSHTGQGKNGYTF
.,.,TRBV6-6,TRBJ2-2,TGTGCCAGCAGTTACCGAGGAAGAACCGAGGAGCTGTTTTTT,CASSYRGRTEELFF
.,.,TRBV5-4,TRBJ2-1,TGTGCCAGCAGCTTCGGCGGCAGCACCTACAATGAGCAGTTCTTC,CASSFGGSTYNEQFF
.,.,TRBV5-1,TRBJ1-4,TGCGCCAGCAGCTTGTTAGGGGCAACTAATGAAAAACTGTTTTTT,CASSLLGATNEKLFF
TRBD2,.,TRBV7-2,TRBJ2-7,TGTGCCAGCAGCCAAGGGGGTGGGACTAGCGGCTACGAGCAGTACTTC,CASSQGGGTSGYEQYF
.,.,TRBV6-4,TRBJ2-3,TGTGCCAGCAGTGCTTCGGGAGATACGCAGTATTTT,CASSASGDTQYF
TRBD1,.,TRBV7-9,TRBJ1-1,TGTGCCAGCAGCTCTGGGGCGGGGACAGGGCGAAGGGAAACTGAAGCTTTCTTT,CASSSGAGTGRRETEAFF
.,.,TRBV4-3,TRBJ1-1,TGCGCCAGCAGCCAAGTCTTAGCCAGAGTCATGAACACTGAAGCTTTCTTT,CASSQVLARVMNTEAFF
.,.,TRBV19,TRBJ1-1,TGTGCCAGTAGTATAGGGGGCGGAATGAACACTGAAGCTTTCTTT,CASSIGGGMNTEAFF
TRBD1,.,TRBV7-2,TRBJ1-1,TGTGCCAGCAGCAAAGGGGACAGGGGGCAGCAAGAAGCTTTCTTT,CASSKGDRGQQEAFF
.,.,TRBV6-6,TRBJ2-6,TGTGCCAGCCAGGGAAGTGGGGCCAACGTCCTGACTTTC,CASQGSGANVLTF
TRBD2,.,TRBV5-1,TRBJ2-7,TGCGCCAGCAGCAACCTAGCGGGGAGATCCTACGAGCAGTACTTC,CASSNLAGRSYEQYF
TRBD2,.,TRBV3-1/TRBV3-2,TRBJ2-3,TGTGCCAGCGCCAAGCGGGGTAGCACAGATACGCAGTATTTT,CASAKRGSTDTQYF
.,.,TRBV5-4,TRBJ1-1,TGTGCCAGCAGCTCTGGCAAACGCGAAGCTTTCTTT,CASSSGKREAFF
.,.,TRBV9,TRBJ2-2,TGTGCCAGCAGCGTAGGGCCGGGTAGTACCGGGGAGCTGTTTTTT,CASSVGPGSTGELFF
TRBD2,.,TRBV29-1,TRBJ2-1,TGCAGCGTCCAAGCGCTTAGCGGGGAACCATACAATGAGCAGTTCTTC,CSVQALSGEPYNEQFF
TRBD2,.,TRBV28,TRBJ2-1,TGTGCCAGCAGTTTGACTAGCGGCTACAATGAGCAGTTCTTC,CASSLTSGYNEQFF